This T cell receptor (beta chain) stems from a study of shared clonotypes between healthy human individuals. Notes on the study in general: In contrast to clonotypes shared by all four donors, non-shared clonotypes had lower generation probabilities.

Trimming removed 8 bases at V and 7 bases at J, with 23 bases between. This CDR3 contains 16 residues. Per germline, CDR1 SNHLY and CDR2 FYNNEI. Per the original data handling: ImmunoSEQ output lacked quality scores and full-length reads, limiting matched filtering. Using immunoSEQ multiplex PCR, the repertoire was profiled, and TCRdb retains in-frame clones only, with some absent. V, J and clone size are those of that table, while D and trimming were read from the DNA. The data show about a million clones, about 72% seen once. This clone was counted between two and nine times. Its antigen is unknown. Sample: memory CD4+ T cells from PBMCs. Subset noted: CD45RA-negative fraction. This clonotype originated in a man younger than 30 in good health. Some clones in this sample may be carry-over from other donors' samples. V is TRBV2 and J is TRBJ1-4; perhaps TRBD1 as D (5 bases). CDR3 region: CASPGHSQKSIEKLFF. The CDR3 DNA sequence: TGTGCCAGCCCCGGACACTCTCAGAAGAGTATTGAAAAACTGTTTTTT.